This T cell receptor (beta chain) came from a study of T-cell memory formation after mild COVID-19. Study summary: TCR clustering was largely donor specific.

It was 5'RACE with constant-segment primers that produced the TCR alpha and TCR beta cDNA libraries, which carried sample barcodes and UMIs. MiXCR, applied by TCRdb to the 5' RACE reads, yields one record per CDR3 protein. The sample yields around 420,000 distinct CDR3 sequences, 24% seen once. The table lists this clonotype with a few counts. As yet, its antigen is unknown. CDR1 and CDR2 (germline): SGHVS, FNYEAQ. The CDR3 contains 14 residues. The ends were cut back, 3 bases at V and 4 bases at J, with 12 bases in the middle. The study, taken as a whole, reports: Memory from before infection featured some responding clones, which suggests cross-reactive memory joined.

The V call is TRBV7-6, the J call TRBJ2-5; D remains ambiguous. The clonotype originates from an adult woman who had mild COVID-19 (a few samples of this study predate the infection). Cell type and time point are not known. Sequencing was done on a sample of PBMCs or a T cell subset sorted from them (not recorded which). The CDR3 region is CASSFSLPGETQYF. CDR3 sequence (DNA): TGTGCCAGCAGCTTTTCTTTGCCTGGAGAGACCCAGTACTTC. Drawing the rest from reference TRBV7-6 and TRBJ2-5, the complete variable domain is GAGVSQSPRYKVTKRGQDVALRCDPISGHVSLYWYRQALGQGPEFLTYFNYEAQQDKSGLPNDRFSAERPEGSISTLTIQRTEQRDSAMYRCASSFSLPGETQYFGPGTRLLVL.